This T cell receptor beta chain was sequenced during a study of regulatory T cells in long-lasting Graves disease. About the research overall: The definition of persistent Graves' disease was over 5 years of antithyroid drugs with positive TSH receptor antibodies.

Described time point: persistent/refractory GD, antithyroid drugs over 5 years with positive TRAb. The TCR library used RNA extracted from PBMCs. Both iRepertoire HTBI primers and Arm-PCR of CDR3 regions were used to build the TCR beta libraries. Each CDR3 protein gets one entry after TCRdb re-called the multiplex PCR reads with MiXCR. The data show 350,000 to 500,000 distinct CDR3 sequences, over 20% seen once. The source of this sequence is a female donor with Graves disease. Sequences were derived from peripheral blood mononuclear cells (PBMCs), sampled when the disease was refractory, from a patient treated with antithyroid drugs.

The CDR3 loop is CASSPTGGRYSPLHF. As DNA, the CDR3 is TGTGCCAGCAGCCCGACAGGGGGCAGGTATTCACCCCTCCACTTT. The chain has TRBV7-2 and TRBJ1-6, with 10 bases lining up with TRBD1. The CDR3 length is 15 residues. Germline assignment: CDR1 SGHTA and CDR2 FQGNSA. The junction had 6 bases not matched to a gene; V was cut back by 5 bases and J by 8 bases.